A selection of T cell receptor beta chains follows, all from one sample in a study of vaccination effects on CD4 cells after COVID-19. These receptors' antigens are unknown. The data were produced by immunoSEQ multiplex PCR, yet TCRdb's version contains in-frame clones alone and is incomplete. The table lists 74,000 or so clones, 75% to 90% of them singletons, with 9.5% to 15% in the top ten. The sample here was CD4+ T cells from PBMCs cultured with SARS-CoV-2 spike peptides, taken before COVID-19 vaccination. The receptors were sampled from a human donor who received a COVID-19 vaccine. CDR3s include the opening cysteine and the closing phenylalanine or tryptophan. Each record gives: V gene, D gene, J gene, clone size, CDR3 protein, CDR3 DNA. D genes are given only for firm matches. Size is omitted from some rows. Given values are once, few, many or a class for expanded clones.

v_call: TRBV28
d_call: TRBD1
j_call: TRBJ1-4
clone_size: .
cdr3_aa: CASSLRGGVEKLFF
cdr3_nt: TGTGCCAGCAGTTTAAGAGGGGGCGTTGAAAAACTGTTTTTT

v_call: TRBV5-1
d_call: TRBD1
j_call: TRBJ2-3
clone_size: .
cdr3_aa: CASSSGQLGTQYF
cdr3_nt: TGCGCCAGCAGCTCGGGACAGTTAGGTACGCAGTATTTT

v_call: TRBV3-1/TRBV3-2
d_call: .
j_call: TRBJ1-1
clone_size: .
cdr3_aa: CASSPSRTVNTEAFF
cdr3_nt: TGTGCCAGCAGCCCTAGCCGGACAGTTAACACTGAAGCTTTCTTT

v_call: TRBV5-8
d_call: TRBD1
j_call: TRBJ1-3
clone_size: .
cdr3_aa: CASSFRGPGNTIYF
cdr3_nt: TGTGCCAGCAGCTTCAGGGGGCCTGGAAACACCATATATTTT

v_call: TRBV5-8
d_call: .
j_call: TRBJ2-3
clone_size: few
cdr3_aa: CASPTPPGSWTDTQYF
cdr3_nt: TGTGCCAGCCCGACCCCGCCAGGGAGTTGGACAGATACGCAGTATTTT

v_call: TRBV7-9
d_call: .
j_call: TRBJ1-2
clone_size: .
cdr3_aa: CASSLAQRGRDGYTF
cdr3_nt: TGTGCCAGCAGCTTAGCGCAAAGGGGTCGGGATGGCTACACCTTC

v_call: TRBV30
d_call: .
j_call: TRBJ2-2
clone_size: .
cdr3_aa: CAWQGMVGELFF
cdr3_nt: TGTGCCTGGCAGGGAATGGTCGGGGAGCTGTTTTTT

v_call: TRBV5-1
d_call: TRBD1
j_call: TRBJ1-1
clone_size: .
cdr3_aa: CASSFLGQGAEAFF
cdr3_nt: TGCGCCAGCAGCTTCCTGGGACAGGGCGCTGAAGCTTTCTTT

v_call: TRBV5-4
d_call: TRBD1
j_call: TRBJ1-1
clone_size: .
cdr3_aa: CASSLDGTANTEAFF
cdr3_nt: TGTGCCAGCAGCTTGGACGGGACAGCGAACACTGAAGCTTTCTTT

v_call: TRBV6-4
d_call: .
j_call: TRBJ1-1
clone_size: .
cdr3_aa: CASSERMNTEAFF
cdr3_nt: TGTGCCAGCAGTGAGAGGATGAACACTGAAGCTTTCTTT

v_call: TRBV6-5
d_call: .
j_call: TRBJ1-2
clone_size: .
cdr3_aa: CASSYGGYYGYTF
cdr3_nt: TGTGCCAGCAGTTACGGGGGTTACTATGGCTACACCTTC

v_call: TRBV30
d_call: .
j_call: TRBJ1-5
clone_size: .
cdr3_aa: CAWSVTQLFNQPQHF
cdr3_nt: TGTGCCTGGAGTGTAACACAGCTCTTCAATCAGCCCCAGCATTTT

v_call: TRBV2
d_call: .
j_call: TRBJ1-2
clone_size: .
cdr3_aa: CASSEGSGRGYTF
cdr3_nt: TGTGCCAGCAGCGAAGGGTCGGGGAGAGGCTACACCTTC

v_call: TRBV3-1/TRBV3-2
d_call: .
j_call: TRBJ2-2
clone_size: .
cdr3_aa: CASSHGRVDTGELFF
cdr3_nt: TGTGCCAGCAGCCATGGCAGGGTGGACACCGGGGAGCTGTTTTTT

v_call: TRBV7-3
d_call: TRBD2
j_call: TRBJ2-5
clone_size: .
cdr3_aa: CASSLLGGEEETQYF
cdr3_nt: TGTGCCAGCAGCTTATTGGGGGGGGAGGAAGAGACCCAGTACTTC

v_call: TRBV18
d_call: TRBD2
j_call: TRBJ2-5
clone_size: .
cdr3_aa: CASSLAGFQETQYF
cdr3_nt: TGTGCCAGCTCACTAGCGGGGTTCCAAGAGACCCAGTACTTC

v_call: TRBV28
d_call: .
j_call: TRBJ2-3
clone_size: .
cdr3_aa: CASRAWDTQYF
cdr3_nt: TGTGCCAGCAGGGCTTGGGATACGCAGTATTTT

v_call: TRBV19
d_call: TRBD1
j_call: TRBJ2-3
clone_size: .
cdr3_aa: CASSQGQGFSDTQYF
cdr3_nt: TGTGCCAGTTCCCAGGGACAGGGGTTTTCAGATACGCAGTATTTT

v_call: TRBV6-5
d_call: .
j_call: TRBJ1-1
clone_size: .
cdr3_aa: CASRTGTANTEAFF
cdr3_nt: TGTGCCAGCAGGACCGGGACGGCAAACACTGAAGCTTTCTTT

v_call: TRBV7-8
d_call: TRBD1
j_call: TRBJ1-4
clone_size: .
cdr3_aa: CASSPLVEGQGQKLFF
cdr3_nt: TGTGCCAGCAGCCCTCTCGTAGAGGGACAGGGACAAAAACTGTTTTTT

v_call: TRBV7-9
d_call: TRBD1
j_call: TRBJ1-2
clone_size: .
cdr3_aa: CASSPGQGASNYGYTF
cdr3_nt: TGTGCCAGCAGCCCGGGACAGGGGGCGTCTAACTATGGCTACACCTTC

v_call: TRBV5-4
d_call: TRBD2
j_call: TRBJ2-2
clone_size: .
cdr3_aa: CASSLGRGGLTGELFF
cdr3_nt: TGTGCCAGCAGCTTGGGGCGGGGGGGCCTGACCGGGGAGCTGTTTTTT

v_call: TRBV7-2
d_call: .
j_call: TRBJ1-6
clone_size: once
cdr3_aa: CASSLMGSSYNSPLHF
cdr3_nt: TGTGCCAGCAGCTTAATGGGGAGCTCCTATAATTCACCCCTCCACTTT

v_call: TRBV5-1
d_call: TRBD1
j_call: TRBJ2-6
clone_size: .
cdr3_aa: CASSSGQGASGANVLTF
cdr3_nt: TGCGCCAGCAGCTCGGGACAGGGGGCGAGTGGGGCCAACGTCCTGACTTTC

v_call: TRBV2
d_call: .
j_call: TRBJ1-3
clone_size: .
cdr3_aa: CASLKGGSEAGNTIYF
cdr3_nt: TGTGCCAGCCTAAAGGGGGGGTCGGAGGCTGGAAACACCATATATTTT

v_call: TRBV9
d_call: .
j_call: TRBJ1-3
clone_size: .
cdr3_aa: CASSVASEGRERDPGNTIYF
cdr3_nt: TGTGCCAGCAGCGTAGCCTCCGAGGGCAGGGAACGGGACCCTGGAAACACCATATATTTT

v_call: TRBV24-1
d_call: TRBD2
j_call: TRBJ2-3
clone_size: once
cdr3_aa: CATSPGLAGYTDTQYF
cdr3_nt: TGTGCCACCAGTCCCGGACTAGCGGGTTACACAGATACGCAGTATTTT

v_call: TRBV6-5
d_call: TRBD1
j_call: TRBJ2-2
clone_size: .
cdr3_aa: CASRGQANTGELFF
cdr3_nt: TGTGCCAGCAGGGGACAGGCGAACACCGGGGAGCTGTTTTTT

v_call: TRBV6-6
d_call: TRBD1
j_call: TRBJ1-6
clone_size: .
cdr3_aa: CASSSRTGRNNSPLHF
cdr3_nt: TGTGCCAGCAGTTCGAGGACAGGAAGGAATAATTCACCCCTCCACTTT